These T cell receptor beta chains were read from a single sample in a study of CD4 T cells in relation to SARS-CoV-2 and coronaviruses. The antigens of these receptors remain unknown. Libraries were prepared by immunoSEQ multiplex PCR; TCRdb keeps only in-frame clonotypes and omits some of them. The sample yields about 12,000 clones, 69% seen once. Material for sequencing was CD4+ T cells from PBMCs, cultured in vitro. The receptors come from a human donor in good health. Each CDR3 is given with its conserved first and last residue. Each record gives: D gene, V gene, J gene, clone size, CDR3 protein, CDR3 DNA. The D gene is left open where the match is weak. A clone size is listed for some rows: how often the clone was seen (once, few, many), or a class if it is expanded.

TRBD1	TRBV20-1	TRBJ2-4	NA	CSASSGTVAKNIQYF	TGCAGTGCTAGTTCCGGGACAGTAGCCAAAAACATTCAGTACTTC
NA	TRBV27	TRBJ1-1	NA	CASSLIRGKNTEAFF	TGTGCCAGCAGTTTAATACGGGGCAAGAACACTGAAGCTTTCTTT
TRBD1	TRBV28	TRBJ1-2	NA	CASSLDRGGNYGYTF	TGTGCCAGCAGTTTGGACAGGGGGGGTAACTATGGCTACACCTTC
TRBD2	TRBV19	TRBJ2-1	NA	CASSIVGGRSYNEQFF	TGTGCCAGTAGTATAGTGGGCGGGAGGTCCTACAATGAGCAGTTCTTC
NA	TRBV18	TRBJ1-1	large	CASSPRLENTEAFF	TGTGCCAGCTCACCACGTTTAGAAAACACTGAAGCTTTCTTT
NA	TRBV5-1	TRBJ1-1	NA	CASSLETDTEAFF	TGCGCCAGCAGCTTGGAGACAGACACTGAAGCTTTCTTT
TRBD2	TRBV27	TRBJ2-5	NA	CASSWGGLGSETQYF	TGTGCCAGCAGTTGGGGGGGGTTGGGGTCGGAGACCCAGTACTTC
TRBD2	TRBV19	TRBJ2-5	NA	CASSPTGGTQYF	TGTGCCAGTAGTCCTACGGGGGGGACCCAGTACTTC
NA	TRBV2	TRBJ1-2	NA	CASTSPGRDRGYTF	TGTGCCAGCACCTCCCCGGGACGAGATCGGGGCTACACCTTC
NA	TRBV19	TRBJ1-1	NA	CASSIKAGSENTEAFF	TGTGCCAGTAGTATAAAGGCCGGCAGCGAGAACACTGAAGCTTTCTTT
NA	TRBV7-2	TRBJ1-1	large	CASSQGRTANTEAFF	TGTGCCAGCAGCCAAGGCCGGACAGCGAACACTGAAGCTTTCTTT
TRBD1	TRBV5-5	TRBJ1-6	NA	CASSRLPGQGNSPLHF	TGTGCCAGCAGCCGCTTACCAGGACAGGGTAATTCACCCCTCCACTTT
NA	TRBV19	TRBJ1-3	NA	CASSIRPGSSGNTIYF	TGTGCCAGTAGTATACGCCCAGGAAGCTCTGGAAACACCATATATTTT
NA	TRBV5-1	TRBJ1-1	NA	CASSLGGSPATEAFF	TGCGCCAGCAGCTTGGGGGGCTCCCCAGCCACTGAAGCTTTCTTT
NA	TRBV5-1	TRBJ2-1	NA	CASSAGWGEQFF	TGCGCCAGCAGCGCCGGATGGGGTGAGCAGTTCTTC
TRBD1	TRBV30	TRBJ2-7	NA	CAWRRGGQGYEQYF	TGTGCCTGGAGGAGAGGGGGACAGGGGTACGAGCAGTACTTC
NA	TRBV10-3	TRBJ2-2	NA	CARAKEYTGELFF	TGTGCCAGGGCCAAGGAGTACACCGGGGAGCTGTTTTTT
NA	TRBV19	TRBJ2-2	NA	CASNKFWSTGELFF	TGTGCCAGTAATAAATTCTGGTCCACCGGGGAGCTGTTTTTT
NA	TRBV5-1	TRBJ2-1	NA	CASRNERSSYNEQFF	TGCGCCAGCAGAAACGAGCGGAGCTCCTACAATGAGCAGTTCTTC
TRBD2	TRBV7-2	TRBJ2-1	NA	CASSLGGSGTYNEQFF	TGTGCCAGCAGCTTAGGGGGTAGCGGGACCTACAATGAGCAGTTCTTC
NA	TRBV11-2	TRBJ1-2	few	CASSLAGPGYGYTF	TGTGCCAGCAGCTTAGCGGGGCCCGGCTATGGCTACACCTTC
NA	TRBV24-1	TRBJ2-7	NA	CATSAPPSSEQYF	TGTGCCACCAGTGCCCCCCCTTCGTCCGAGCAGTACTTC
NA	TRBV4-1	TRBJ2-7	few	CASSPGTQGLYEQYF	TGCGCCAGCAGCCCAGGGACCCAAGGTTTGTACGAGCAGTACTTC
NA	TRBV11-2	TRBJ2-1	NA	CASSSQPMGGEQFF	TGTGCCAGCAGCTCCCAACCCATGGGGGGTGAGCAGTTCTTC
NA	TRBV7-3	TRBJ2-7	NA	CASSLGLAGEQYF	TGTGCCAGCAGCCTAGGGCTGGCGGGCGAGCAGTACTTC
NA	TRBV10-3	TRBJ2-5	NA	CAISESVAEVEKETQYF	TGTGCCATCAGTGAGTCGGTAGCGGAGGTCGAGAAAGAGACCCAGTACTTC
NA	TRBV12-3/TRBV12-4	TRBJ1-1	few	CASSLQNEAFF	TGTGCCAGCAGTCTACAGAATGAAGCTTTCTTT
TRBD1	TRBV28	TRBJ1-1	few	CASTITRQGNTEAFF	TGTGCCAGCACCATAACTCGACAGGGGAACACTGAAGCTTTCTTT
NA	TRBV2	TRBJ2-3	NA	CASSEDLADTQYF	TGTGCCAGCAGTGAAGATTTAGCAGATACGCAGTATTTT
NA	TRBV19	TRBJ2-1	NA	CASSSRGGAEHNEQFF	TGTGCCAGTAGTAGTCGAGGGGGGGCTGAACACAATGAGCAGTTCTTC
NA	TRBV29-1	TRBJ2-2	NA	CSVEGTANTGELFF	TGCAGCGTTGAAGGGACGGCGAACACCGGGGAGCTGTTTTTT
NA	TRBV5-6	TRBJ2-7	NA	CASRAEGTSYEQYF	TGTGCCAGCAGGGCGGAGGGTACCTCCTACGAGCAGTACTTC
NA	TRBV5-4	TRBJ2-7	NA	CASSSGPISYEQYF	TGTGCCAGCAGCTCGGGACCAATTTCCTACGAGCAGTACTTC
TRBD2	TRBV6-2/TRBV6-3	TRBJ2-7	NA	CASSLTSGSPTYEQYF	TGTGCCAGCAGCCTTACTAGCGGGAGCCCAACCTACGAGCAGTACTTC
TRBD2	TRBV27	TRBJ2-1	NA	CASSSLAGVGEQFF	TGTGCCAGCAGTTCCCTAGCGGGAGTCGGTGAGCAGTTCTTC
NA	TRBV10-2	TRBJ2-7	NA	CASLVYEQYF	TGCGCCAGCTTAGTCTACGAGCAGTACTTC
NA	TRBV11-2	TRBJ2-7	NA	CASSFGLRDEQYF	TGTGCCAGCAGCTTCGGACTGAGGGACGAGCAGTACTTC
NA	TRBV5-1	TRBJ2-1	NA	CASGTGDLNNEQFF	TGCGCCAGCGGGACGGGGGACTTAAACAATGAGCAGTTCTTC
NA	TRBV12-3/TRBV12-4	TRBJ1-1	NA	CASRAGDYTEAFF	TGTGCCAGCAGAGCAGGGGACTACACTGAAGCTTTCTTT
NA	TRBV7-9	TRBJ2-1	NA	CASSPGGGMHNEQFF	TGTGCCAGCAGCCCCGGAGGAGGGATGCACAATGAGCAGTTCTTC
TRBD2	TRBV6-5	TRBJ2-7	few	CASSYSGASGYEQYF	TGTGCCAGCAGTTACTCTGGGGCTAGCGGATACGAGCAGTACTTC
NA	TRBV11-2	TRBJ2-3	once	CASSSPTSLLQYF	TGTGCCAGCAGCTCCCCTACTAGCCTCCTCCAGTATTTT
NA	TRBV29-1	TRBJ1-2	few	CSVDWMNYGYTF	TGCAGCGTTGACTGGATGAACTATGGCTACACCTTC
NA	TRBV29-1	TRBJ1-2	NA	CSVRGGTNYGYTF	TGCAGCGTCCGAGGGGGAACCAACTATGGCTACACCTTC
NA	TRBV2	TRBJ1-2	once	CASSIIIDGYTF	TGTGCCAGCAGTATAATTATAGATGGCTACACCTTC
NA	TRBV19	TRBJ1-6	few	CASRGVGGNSPLHF	TGTGCCAGTAGGGGAGTGGGCGGTAATTCACCCCTCCACTTT
TRBD1	TRBV5-1	TRBJ2-1	NA	CASRGQPSNEQFF	TGCGCGAGTCGGGGACAGCCTTCTAATGAGCAGTTCTTC
NA	TRBV12-5	TRBJ2-2	few	CASGTQGWELFF	TGTGCTAGTGGTACCCAGGGGTGGGAGCTGTTTTTT
NA	TRBV5-1	TRBJ1-3	NA	CASSLGGVLSPGNTIYF	TGCGCCAGCAGCTTGGGGGGAGTTTTATCCCCTGGAAACACCATATATTTT
TRBD2	TRBV18	TRBJ2-3	NA	CASSPPSGTGTDTQYF	TGTGCCAGCTCACCACCGAGCGGGACGGGCACAGATACGCAGTATTTT
NA	TRBV19	TRBJ2-1	NA	CASSTSHSDSYNEQFF	TGTGCCAGTAGTACATCCCACTCAGACTCCTACAATGAGCAGTTCTTC
NA	TRBV5-6	TRBJ2-7	NA	CASSPLGGTANYEQYF	TGTGCCAGCAGCCCACTCGGGGGGACAGCGAACTACGAGCAGTACTTC
TRBD1	TRBV13	TRBJ2-7	once	CASSSLTTGAPWEQYF	TGTGCCAGCAGCTCCTTGACGACAGGGGCCCCCTGGGAGCAGTACTTC
NA	TRBV5-4	TRBJ2-1	once	CASSLTLGSYNEQFF	TGTGCCAGCAGCTTGACTCTAGGATCCTACAATGAGCAGTTCTTC
TRBD1	TRBV25-1	TRBJ2-6	medium-sized	CASSATGDSGANVLTF	TGTGCCAGCAGTGCCACAGGGGACTCTGGGGCCAACGTCCTGACTTTC
TRBD1	TRBV18	TRBJ2-1	NA	CASSLRQGTGDEQFF	TGTGCCAGCTCTCTTAGACAGGGGACGGGGGATGAGCAGTTCTTC